This is a list of T cell receptor beta chains from one sample in a study of blood T cell repertoires in COVID-19. The assay was immunoSEQ multiplex PCR, and TCRdb's table has in-frame clones only and misses some. The sample contains some 220,000 clones, 82% of which appear only once. Sequencing was carried out using peripheral blood. These receptors were obtained from a woman aged 65 to 85 with COVID-19, enrolled during active disease. Both conserved end residues are part of each CDR3. Clone size is stated in some rows and not others, as once, few, many or a class when expanded.

V,J,length,size,CDR3
TRBV6-5,TRBJ1-5,13,medium-sized,CASTGMINQPQHF
TRBV2,TRBJ2-7,12,NA,CATRGQKYEQYF
TRBV5-6,TRBJ1-2,14,NA,CASSQGDPNYGYTF
TRBV2,TRBJ1-6,15,NA,CASSAYRRLNSPLHF
TRBV10-2,TRBJ2-2,15,NA,CASSPTSGKTGELFF
TRBV19,TRBJ2-6,16,NA,CASSDINLSGANVLTF
TRBV21-1,TRBJ2-5,16,NA,CASSKSTRDSEETQYF
TRBV28,TRBJ2-1,13,NA,CASSFSPGNEQFF
TRBV10-1,TRBJ1-1,14,NA,CASSESRGFAEAFF
TRBV4-3,TRBJ2-7,15,NA,CASSQFLAGGYEQYF
TRBV7-2,TRBJ2-7,18,NA,CASSQRGMGLAVDHEQYF
TRBV2,TRBJ1-2,14,many,CASRSPYEDYGYTF
TRBV5-1,TRBJ2-2,16,NA,CASSYRTSGDTGELFF
TRBV12-5,TRBJ1-1,15,NA,CASGLRDRGGTEAFF
TRBV28,TRBJ2-2,15,NA,CASSLRTVNTGELFF
TRBV2,TRBJ2-1,15,NA,CASKAGEGTKNEQFF
TRBV7-2,TRBJ2-1,15,NA,CASSLVLGSNNEQFF
TRBV6-2/TRBV6-3,TRBJ1-2,15,few,CASSYAGNLNYGYTF
TRBV18,TRBJ1-1,14,once,CASSPTQGVAEAFF
TRBV18,TRBJ1-2,17,NA,CASSPNAGDSANYGYTF
TRBV6-5,TRBJ1-1,15,NA,CASSYSWGQNTEAFF
TRBV5-1,TRBJ1-2,16,NA,CASSLDHSSPGYGYTF
TRBV7-2,TRBJ1-1,15,NA,CASSLDSSGGTEAFF
TRBV28,TRBJ1-2,15,NA,CASSSTGGANYGYTF
TRBV7-2,TRBJ1-5,14,NA,CASSFGGGLQPQHF
TRBV5-4,TRBJ1-2,15,NA,CASSLGGTGVRGYTF
TRBV7-3,TRBJ2-5,15,NA,CASSLDSAPRETQYF
TRBV19,TRBJ2-7,15,few,CASSTTSGSWEEQYF
TRBV30,TRBJ2-1,12,NA,CAVGGTYNEQFF
TRBV24-1,TRBJ2-3,19,NA,CATSDSLGLAPRGTDTQYF
TRBV2,TRBJ1-5,14,NA,CASSGRSLNQPQHF
TRBV30,TRBJ2-3,14,NA,CAWSRTSGTDTQYF
TRBV7-9,TRBJ1-6,14,NA,CATSNGTRSAPLHF
TRBV10-3,TRBJ2-4,16,NA,CAISEQGQGAKNIQYF
TRBV7-2,TRBJ2-5,17,NA,CASSPAGQGAPQETQYF
TRBV7-9,TRBJ1-1,11,NA,CASSPYGEAFF
TRBV5-4,TRBJ2-1,15,NA,CASSPKQRERNEQFF
TRBV3-1/TRBV3-2,TRBJ1-1,15,NA,CASSHEDRVGTEAFF
TRBV10-2,TRBJ1-1,15,NA,CASSDGRYANTEAFF
TRBV28,TRBJ1-2,15,NA,CASSWTTRPSLGYTF
TRBV18,TRBJ2-1,16,NA,CASSPPLAGNVNEQFF
TRBV6-5,TRBJ2-7,13,NA,CASSGTASYEQYF
TRBV24-1,TRBJ2-3,16,NA,CATSDRGLGGTDTQYF
TRBV15,TRBJ1-2,12,NA,CATSKGQGGYTF
TRBV6-2/TRBV6-3,TRBJ2-1,18,NA,CASSSIRAGDPSYNEQFF
TRBV5-1,TRBJ1-3,15,NA,CASSLGVNTGNTIYF